These 15 T cell receptor beta chains were all obtained from the same sample, sequenced in a study of cytomegalovirus exposure and HLA in healthy donors. Primers: 60 Vbeta forward and 13 Jbeta reverse. Repertoires were generated with immunoSEQ multiplex PCR, while TCRdb's copy carries only in-frame clones and drops some. The sample includes tens of thousands of clones, approximately 85% seen only once; the top ten take roughly a tenth. Specimen: PBMCs. The source of these receptors is a female donor in good health and CMV-seronegative.

This clone is a singleton in its sample. The chain links TRBV15 to TRBJ2-2, with TRBD1 as a possible D gene (5 bases). The germline V gene has CDR1 LNHNV and CDR2 YYDKDF (reference sequence). The length of the CDR3 is 15 residues. Trimming removed 5 bases from V and 2 bases from J, with 12 bases in between. Here the CDR3 DNA reads TGTGCCACCAGCTTTGGAGACAGAAACACCGGGGAGCTGTTTTTT. Translating gives CATSFGDRNTGELFF.

CDR3 nucleotides: TGTGCCAGGGAATGGCAGGCCGAACAGTACTTC. Protein sequence: CAREWQAEQYF. The rearrangement links TRBV27 to TRBJ2-7; D gene ambiguous. Germline-derived CDR1 and CDR2 are MNHEY and SMNVEV (reference sequence). Trimming took 9 bases from V and 10 from J, leaving 16 bases between them. CDR3 length: 11 residues.

This clone has only a few counts. V usage is TRBV19 and J usage is TRBJ2-1; 7 positions agree with TRBD2. CDR3 length: 12 amino acids. Germline lookup yields CDR1 LNHDA and CDR2 SQIVND (reference sequence). The V segment lost 10 bases and the J segment 9 bases; nucleotides outside the gene matches: 9. The CDR3 nucleotides are TGTGCCACACTCGGGGGGAGGGGTGAGCAGTTCTTC. Protein sequence: CATLGGRGEQFF.

The chain combines TRBV5-6 with TRBJ2-5; 7 bases agree with TRBD1. The J call may be wrong; the DNA end is better matched by TRBJ2-7. Germline values: CDR1 SGHDT, CDR2 YYEEEE. This CDR3 is built from 13 residues. CDR3 nucleotides: TGTGCCAGCAGCTCGGACAGGTCGTACGAGCAGTACTTC. Translated: CASSSDRSYEQYF.

This chain uses TRBV5-1 with TRBJ1-2, with D possibly matching TRBD1 (6 bases). The CDR3 totals 15 residues. Germline lookup yields CDR1 SGHRS and CDR2 YFSETQ. The V gene lost 5 bases and the J gene lost 4 bases, with 18 bases spanning the gap. The CDR3 DNA is TGCGCCAGCAGTTTAGCAGGGGTGGGCCTCTATGGCTACACCTTC. Translated: CASSLAGVGLYGYTF.

This clone was recorded only once. The chain carries TRBV7-2 and TRBJ1-2, with TRBD1 matching 7 bases. Germline lookup yields CDR1 SGHTA and CDR2 FQGNSA. Unmatched junction bases numbered 7, after V lost 4 bases and J lost 5 bases. There are 14 residues in the CDR3. The CDR3 bases are TGTGCCAGCAGCTCTACGACAGGGAATTATGGCTACACCTTC. Its protein is CASSSTTGNYGYTF.

This chain links TRBV13 with TRBJ2-4; 7 bases are shared with TRBD1. V lost 0 bases to trimming and J lost 6 bases; unmatched junction nucleotides: 8. The length of the CDR3 is 16 residues. The germline V gene encodes CDR1 PRHDT and CDR2 FYEKMQ (reference sequence). In nucleotides, the CDR3 is TGTGCCAGCAGCTTAGGCGGGACAGCAAGGGGAAACATTCAGTACTTC. This encodes CASSLGGTARGNIQYF.

This sequence joins TRBV6-6 and TRBJ1-5; D not resolved. Trimming removed 7 bases from V and 9 bases from J, with 19 bases in between. The CDR3 covers 14 residues. CDR1 is MNHNY and CDR2 is SVGAGI in the germline V gene (reference sequence). This chain's CDR3 is CASTDLQPLGPQHF. The DNA of the CDR3 is TGTGCCAGCACCGACCTACAGCCGCTCGGGCCCCAGCATTTT.

The chain has TRBV7-9 and TRBJ2-5, with D maybe TRBD2 (6 bases). The CDR3 extends over 14 amino acids. From germline, CDR1 is SEHNR and CDR2 FQNEAQ (reference sequence). Trimming took 4 bases from V and 5 from J, leaving 14 bases between them. CDR3 sequence reads: CASSSAGTWETQYF. For the CDR3, the DNA is TGTGCCAGCAGCTCGGCCGGGACTTGGGAGACCCAGTACTTC.

The V call is TRBV25-1, the J call TRBJ2-7, with 10 bases aligning to TRBD1. Germline loops: CDR1 MGHDK, CDR2 SYGVNS. This CDR3 is 15 amino acids long. Trimming at V came to 5 bases and at J to 1 base, leaving 5 bases not matched to a gene. The CDR3, as DNA: TGTGCCAGCAGTCAACCGGGACAGGGGTCCTACGAGCAGTACTTC. Residues: CASSQPGQGSYEQYF.

CDR3 amino acids: CASSQGLAGGPGEQFF. CDR3 coding DNA: TGCGCCAGCAGCCAAGGACTAGCGGGAGGGCCGGGTGAGCAGTTCTTC. J is TRBJ2-1 and V is TRBV4-3, with TRBD2 identical over 14 bases. Germline CDR1 is LGHNA and CDR2 is YSLEER. The CDR3 has 16 residues. Trimming removed 1 base from V and 9 bases from J; junction bases left unmatched: 5.

J is TRBJ2-7 and V is TRBV5-1; 11 nucleotides align to TRBD2. CDR1 is SGHRS, CDR2 YFSETQ, per germline. The CDR3 contains 16 residues. V lost 4 bases, J lost 0 bases, and 6 bases stayed unmatched. The CDR3 sequence is CASSAIAGGSSYEQYF. The CDR3 coding sequence is TGCGCCAGCAGCGCGATAGCGGGGGGGAGCTCCTACGAGCAGTACTTC.

The chain is built from TRBV5-6 and TRBJ2-7; 10 bases line up with TRBD2. Trimming removed 4 bases from V and 3 bases from J; junction bases left unmatched: 4. In germline, CDR1 is SGHDT, CDR2 YYEEEE. The CDR3 contains 14 residues. CDR3 region: CASSTSGRVYEQYF. CDR3 coding DNA: TGTGCCAGCAGCACCAGCGGGAGGGTCTACGAGCAGTACTTC.

V and J are TRBV27 and TRBJ1-5; 8 bases are shared with TRBD1. The CDR3 length is 14 residues. Per germline, CDR1 MNHEY and CDR2 SMNVEV (reference sequence). V lost 5 bases and J lost 5; bases outside the gene matches: 5. CDR3 protein: CASSLRQGYQPQHF. CDR3 bases: TGTGCCAGCAGTCTCAGACAGGGGTATCAGCCCCAGCATTTT.

CDR3 coding DNA: TGTGCCAGCAGCTTTTGGGCGGGGGGACAAGAGACCCAGTACTTC. The encoded protein is CASSFWAGGQETQYF. The rearrangement links TRBV7-2 to TRBJ2-5, with TRBD2 matching over 8 bases. The CDR3 runs 15 residues. From germline, CDR1 is SGHTA and CDR2 FQGNSA. Trimming removed 3 bases from V and 2 bases from J; junction bases left unmatched: 5.